The 29 T cell receptor beta chains reported below all come from one sample, sequenced in a study of neurological immune-mediated disorders. The time point is: longitudinal time-point 3. One entry per CDR3 protein results from TCRdb running MiXCR on the 5' RACE reads. The sample lists around 100,000 distinct CDR3 sequences; less than 14% were seen once. What was sequenced was PBMCs. All receptors derive from a female donor with HTLV-1-associated myelopathy (HAM/TSP).

This clonotype came up a few times. The chain couples TRBV6-2 or TRBV6-3 to TRBJ2-3, with 8 bases that match TRBD2. The ends lost 5 bases at V and 2 bases at J; junction bases unmatched: 6. CDR1 and CDR2 from the germline V gene are MNHEY and SVGEGT. CDR3 length equals 15 residues. Here the CDR3 DNA reads TGTGCCAGCAGTACCACTAGCGGAGACACAGATACGCAGTATTTT. Its protein is CASSTTSGDTDTQYF.

The chain uses TRBV7-2 and TRBJ2-1; 14 nucleotides match TRBD2. J gave up 7 bases and V 4 bases, and 15 bases lay outside the gene matches. Germline V gene sequence: CDR1 SGHTA, CDR2 FQGNSA. The CDR3 totals 19 residues. CDR3 coding DNA: TGTGCCAGCAGCTCCCGACTAGCGGGGGGGTCATGGGCTGGGAATGAGCAGTTCTTC. This codes for CASSSRLAGGSWAGNEQFF.

This clonotype was detected ten times or more. CDR3 coding DNA: TGTGCCAGCAGCCTCGACCGGTTGGTTCGGAATGAGCAGTTCTTC. It codes for CASSLDRLVRNEQFF. V is TRBV7-9 and J is TRBJ2-1; D uncertain. The CDR3 runs to 15 residues. Germline V gene data show CDR1 as SEHNR and CDR2 as FQNEAQ (reference sequence). V was cut by 5 bases and J by 7 bases, with 18 bases left in between. The whole variable domain, remainder taken from reference TRBV7-9 and TRBJ2-1, is DTGVSQNPRHKITKRGQNVTFRCDPISEHNRLYWYRQTLGQGPEFLTYFQNEAQLEKSRLLSDRFSAERPKGSFSTLEIQRTEQGDSAMYLCASSLDRLVRNEQFFGPGTRLTVL.

This clonotype was counted many times. The rearrangement links TRBV7-2 to TRBJ2-5; tentative D call: TRBD1 (7 bases). Germline CDR1 reads SGHTA; CDR2 reads FQGNSA. The CDR3 has 12 amino acids. Trimming left V 10 bases short and J 4 bases short, with 13 bases between. The CDR3 DNA reads as TGTGCCATCCAGCAGGGGGGAGAGACCCAGTACTTC. This gives the protein CAIQQGGETQYF.

This clonotype was seen at least ten times. The V gene is TRBV11-2, the J gene TRBJ2-2; D remains unclear. The CDR3 contains 13 residues. The germline CDR1 and CDR2 sequences are SGHAT and FQNNGV. Trimming took 1 base from V and 5 from J, leaving 5 bases between them. The CDR3 sequence is CASSLVLTGELFF. The CDR3 DNA reads as TGTGCCAGCAGCTTAGTTTTAACCGGGGAGCTGTTTTTT.

This clonotype was seen ten or more times. J is TRBJ1-2 and V is TRBV5-8; 10 positions match TRBD1. The J segment lost 7 bases and the V segment lost 7 bases, leaving 7 bases of the junction unmatched. The CDR3 extends over 13 amino acids. Germline V gene lookup returns CDR1 SGHTS and CDR2 YDEGEE. CDR3 in DNA: TGTGCCAGCGGCTGGACAGGGGGTTTTGGCTACACCTTC. It encodes CASGWTGGFGYTF.

The rearrangement uses TRBV25-1 and TRBJ2-5; no clear D. The CDR3 contains 17 residues. With 2 bases removed from V and 3 bases from J, the gap between germline ends came to 19 bases. Germline V gene data show CDR1 as MGHDK and CDR2 as SYGVNS. CDR3 sequence reads: CASSEVVSKGFKETQYF. The CDR3 bases are TGTGCCAGCAGTGAAGTTGTTTCAAAAGGGTTCAAAGAGACCCAGTACTTC.

The rearrangement joins TRBV7-8 to TRBJ1-3; D perhaps matches TRBD1 (6 bases). Trimming took 0 bases from V and 0 from J, leaving 6 bases between them. The CDR3 runs to 15 residues. Germline V gene sequence: CDR1 SGHVS, CDR2 FQNEAQ. The CDR3 sequence: CASSLAGGSGNTIYF. As DNA, the CDR3 is TGTGCCAGCAGCTTAGCAGGGGGCTCTGGAAACACCATATATTTT.

This clonotype was detected ten times or more. J is TRBJ2-1 and V is TRBV5-6; D gene ambiguous. The CDR3 extends over 11 amino acids. V lost 4 bases and J lost 8, with 7 bases in between. Germline V gives CDR1 SGHDT, CDR2 YYEEEE. CDR3: CASSRLDEQFF. CDR3 bases: TGTGCCAGCAGCCGATTGGATGAGCAGTTCTTC.

Ten or more counts support this clonotype. The J gene is TRBJ2-1, the V gene TRBV5-1; 12 bases are a match to TRBD1. The CDR3 is 16 amino acids. V shed 1 base and J 6 bases; nucleotides not matched to a gene: 5. CDR1 SGHRS and CDR2 YFSETQ come from the germline V gene. CDR3 nucleotides: TGCGCCAGCAGCTTGTCGGGACAGGGGGCGAGCAATGAGCAGTTCTTC. As protein: CASSLSGQGASNEQFF.

The chain joins TRBV7-3 to TRBJ1-2; 8 nucleotides align to TRBD1. This CDR3 is 14 amino acids long. Germline trimming cut 5 bases from V and 4 bases from J; bases unmatched to any gene: 6. Germline CDR1 reads SGHTA; CDR2 reads FQGTGA. Here the CDR3 reads CASSPDREGYGYTF. CDR3 DNA: TGTGCCAGCAGCCCGGACAGGGAAGGCTATGGCTACACCTTC.

This clonotype was seen at least ten times. The J gene is TRBJ2-1, the V gene TRBV11-2, with D possibly being TRBD2 (5 bases). Germline V gene lookup returns CDR1 SGHAT and CDR2 FQNNGV. Trimming removed 0 bases from V and 1 base from J, with 10 bases in between. This CDR3 contains 16 residues. The CDR3 loop is CASSLEGGHSYNEQFF. The CDR3 bases are TGTGCCAGCAGCTTAGAGGGCGGGCATTCCTACAATGAGCAGTTCTTC.

This clonotype was observed at least ten times. This rearrangement joins TRBV4-1 to TRBJ2-2; the match to TRBD2 covers 13 bases. This CDR3 contains 19 residues. Unmatched junction bases numbered 12, after V lost 3 bases and J lost 5 bases. Germline values: CDR1 MGHRA, CDR2 YSYEKL. The CDR3 DNA sequence: TGCGCCAGCAGCCACCTCATTAGGACTAGCGGGGGTTTGACCGGGGAGCTGTTTTTT. It encodes CASSHLIRTSGGLTGELFF.

This clonotype was counted at least ten times. The rearrangement links TRBV28 to TRBJ1-1; 9 nucleotides line up with TRBD1. CDR3 length equals 17 residues. V lost 5 bases to trimming and J lost 0 bases; unmatched junction nucleotides: 10. The V gene's germline CDR1 is MDHEN and CDR2 SYDVKM. The CDR3 nucleotides are TGTGCCAGCAGTGTATACGGGACAGGGCTTATGAACACTGAAGCTTTCTTT. Translated, it gives CASSVYGTGLMNTEAFF.

This clonotype has ten or more counts. The rearrangement links TRBV5-1 to TRBJ2-3; the D gene is possibly TRBD2 (5 bases). Trimming cost V 6 bases and J 4 bases, with 15 bases left between them. This CDR3 comprises 14 residues. Per the germline V gene, CDR1 is SGHRS and CDR2 is YFSETQ. In DNA form, the CDR3 reads TGCGCCAGCAACGACCCTTCGAGGGCAGATACGCAGTATTTT. Its translation: CASNDPSRADTQYF.

This clonotype was counted many times. The chain recombines TRBV7-2 with TRBJ2-7; perhaps D is TRBD1 or TRBD2 (5 bases each). There are 14 residues in the CDR3. Germline V gives CDR1 SGHTA, CDR2 FQGNSA. The V gene lost 4 bases and the J gene lost 4 bases, with 14 bases spanning the gap. The CDR3 spells CASSWGPVLYEQYF. CDR3 sequence (DNA): TGTGCCAGCAGCTGGGGACCGGTACTATACGAGCAGTACTTC.

This clonotype was seen repeatedly, ten times or more. The genes are TRBV2 and TRBJ2-7; D is uncertain. Germline V gene lookup returns CDR1 SNHLY and CDR2 FYNNEI. CDR3 length: 12 amino acids. V gave up 2 bases and J gave up 0 bases, with 2 bases separating them. The CDR3 region has the DNA TGTGCCAGCAGTGAAACCTCCTACGAGCAGTACTTC. It is translated as CASSETSYEQYF.

This clonotype was counted at least ten times. At one boundary the junction diverges from the germline segment, which might be a read error. The gene calls are TRBV4-1 and TRBJ2-7; 8 bases are a match to TRBD1. Germline V gene lookup returns CDR1 MGHRA and CDR2 YSYEKL. The CDR3 is 14 residues long. This CDR3 reads CASSPGQGAYEQYF. CDR3 DNA: TGTGCCAGCAGTCCCGGACAGGGAGCGTACGAGCAGTACTTC.

Ten or more counts support this clonotype. V usage is TRBV6-6 and J usage is TRBJ2-2; D ambiguous. V lost 4 bases and J lost 3, with 9 bases in between. CDR3 length equals 14 residues. In germline, CDR1 is MNHNY, CDR2 SVGAGI (reference sequence). CDR3: CASSSSRDTGELFF. CDR3 bases: TGTGCCAGCAGTTCCAGTAGGGACACCGGGGAGCTGTTTTTT.

This clonotype was observed many times. The chain uses TRBV27 and TRBJ2-7, with D perhaps TRBD1 or TRBD2 (6 bases each). V was pared by 0 bases and J by 6 bases, with 18 bases between. Germline V gene data show CDR1 as MNHEY and CDR2 as SMNVEV (reference sequence). CDR3 size: 16 residues. The CDR3 sequence: CASSLSIAGQGREQYF. CDR3 coding DNA: TGTGCCAGCAGTTTATCGATTGCGGGGCAGGGGCGCGAGCAGTACTTC.

This clonotype came up many times. J is TRBJ2-1 and V is TRBV5-1; D uncertain. The germline V and J ends were trimmed by 4 bases and 7 bases, with 12 bases remaining between them. The CDR3 totals 13 residues. Germline CDR1 SGHRS, CDR2 YFSETQ. In DNA, the CDR3 is TGCGCCAGCAGCCAAATAATGGGGAATGAGCAGTTCTTC. Its protein is CASSQIMGNEQFF.

There are many counts of this clonotype. The chain joins TRBV29-1 to TRBJ2-2; D remains ambiguous. V lost 4 bases and J lost 2, with 11 bases in between. CDR3 size: 14 residues. Germline assignment: CDR1 SQVTM and CDR2 ANQGSEA. DNA of the CDR3: TGCAGCGTTGTTTTACCCCCTAACACCGGGGAGCTGTTTTTT. Its translation is CSVVLPPNTGELFF.

In this sample, this clonotype turned up many times. CDR3 sequence: CSARGAQETQYF. The CDR3, as DNA: TGCAGTGCTAGAGGGGCCCAAGAGACCCAGTACTTC. The chain carries TRBV20-1 and TRBJ2-5; D is unclear. Trimming took off 1 base at V and 1 base at J, with 4 bases between the two ends. The germline V gene has CDR1 DFQATT and CDR2 SNEGSKA (reference sequence). CDR3 length: 12 residues.

The sample holds a few counts of this clonotype. This chain connects TRBV28 to TRBJ2-1, with 10 bases fitting TRBD2. J gave up 0 bases and V 4 bases, and 6 bases lay outside the gene matches. Germline CDR1 is MDHEN and CDR2 is SYDVKM. This CDR3 has 17 amino acids. The DNA of the CDR3 is TGTGCCAGCAGTTATAGCGGGGGGTCCTACTCCTACAATGAGCAGTTCTTC. Amino acids: CASSYSGGSYSYNEQFF.

This clonotype was counted at least ten times. The CDR3 reads CASVKRGGNVATGELFF. The DNA of the CDR3 is TGTGCCAGCGTTAAGCGGGGGGGCAACGTGGCGACCGGGGAGCTGTTTTTT. The V and J genes are TRBV7-2 and TRBJ2-2; 10 nucleotides agree with TRBD2. The trim removed 8 bases at V and 5 bases at J, leaving 14 bases unmatched. The CDR3 is 17 amino acids. Looked up from germline, CDR1 is SGHTA and CDR2 is FQGNSA.

This clonotype was counted many times. The rearrangement joins TRBV12-3 or TRBV12-4 to TRBJ2-2, with a possible D match to TRBD2 (6 bases). V lost 6 bases, J lost 4 bases, and 15 bases lay in between. CDR3 length: 15 amino acids. The CDR3 bases are TGTGCCAGCAGGGGTGCGCTAGCGCCCACCGGGGAGCTGTTTTTT. It encodes CASRGALAPTGELFF.

This clonotype was counted a few times. This chain uses TRBV20-1 with TRBJ2-7, with D perhaps given as TRBD1 or TRBD2 (5 bases each). The CDR3 extends over 12 amino acids. The germline CDR1 and CDR2 sequences are DFQATT and SNEGSKA (reference sequence). The ends were cut back, 3 bases at V and 4 bases at J, with 10 bases in the middle. The CDR3 bases are TGCAGTGCTAGTGGGACGGATTACGAGCAGTACTTC. It specifies CSASGTDYEQYF.

With respect to this clonotype: Since a much larger clone is just one base distant, this may be a read error. This rearrangement joins TRBV6-2 or TRBV6-3 to TRBJ2-7, with 16 bases that match TRBD2. Germline V gene sequence: CDR1 MNHEY, CDR2 SVGEGT. The length of the CDR3 is 19 residues. The chain's CDR3 is CASRTDHPGLAGGTYEQCF. In nucleotides, the CDR3 is TGTGCCAGCAGAACAGACCATCCGGGACTAGCGGGGGGGACATACGAGCAGTGCTTC.

This clonotype was found many times. This sequence joins TRBV5-1 and TRBJ1-1; 8 nucleotides line up with TRBD1. CDR3 length equals 16 residues. V gave up 4 bases and J gave up 6 bases; unmatched junction bases: 14. Germline CDR1 SGHRS, CDR2 YFSETQ. CDR3 loop: CASSPRGQERKAEAFF. Here the CDR3 DNA reads TGCGCCAGCAGCCCGAGGGGACAGGAAAGAAAGGCTGAAGCTTTCTTT.